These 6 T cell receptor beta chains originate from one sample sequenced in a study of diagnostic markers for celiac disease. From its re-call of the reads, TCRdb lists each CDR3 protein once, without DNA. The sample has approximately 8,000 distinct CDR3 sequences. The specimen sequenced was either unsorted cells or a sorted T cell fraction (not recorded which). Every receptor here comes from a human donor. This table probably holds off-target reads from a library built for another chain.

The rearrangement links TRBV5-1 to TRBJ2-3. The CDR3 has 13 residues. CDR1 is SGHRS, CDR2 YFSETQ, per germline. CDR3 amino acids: CASSLALEDTQYF. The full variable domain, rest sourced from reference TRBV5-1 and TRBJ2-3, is KAGVTQTPRYLIKTRGQQVTLSCSPISGHRSVSWYQQTPGQGLQFLFEYFSETQRNKGNFPGRFSGRQFSNSRSEMNVSTLELGDSALYLCASSLALEDTQYFGPGTRLTVL.

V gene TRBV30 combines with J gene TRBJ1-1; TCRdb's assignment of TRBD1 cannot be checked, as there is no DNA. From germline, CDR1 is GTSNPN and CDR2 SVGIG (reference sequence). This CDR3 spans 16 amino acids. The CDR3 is CAWSLYGTDMNTEAFF.

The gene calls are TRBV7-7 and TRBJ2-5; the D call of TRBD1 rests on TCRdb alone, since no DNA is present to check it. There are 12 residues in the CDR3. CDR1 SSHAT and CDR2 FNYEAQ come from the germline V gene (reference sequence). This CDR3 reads CASSLSGETQYF. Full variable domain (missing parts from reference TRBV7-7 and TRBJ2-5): GAGVSQSPRYKVTKRGQDVTLRCDPISSHATLYWYQQALGQGPEFLTYFNYEAQPDKSGLPSDRFSAERPEGSISTLTIQRTEQRDSAMYRCASSLSGETQYFGPGTRLLVL.

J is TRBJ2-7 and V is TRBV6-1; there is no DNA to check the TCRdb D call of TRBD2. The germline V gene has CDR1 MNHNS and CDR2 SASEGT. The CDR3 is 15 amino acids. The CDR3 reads CASSEWGGGSYEQYF.

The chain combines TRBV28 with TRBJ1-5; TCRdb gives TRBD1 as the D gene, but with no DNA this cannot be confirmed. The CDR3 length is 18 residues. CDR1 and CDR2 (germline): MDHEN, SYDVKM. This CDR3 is CASSLMGGADSGNQPQHF.

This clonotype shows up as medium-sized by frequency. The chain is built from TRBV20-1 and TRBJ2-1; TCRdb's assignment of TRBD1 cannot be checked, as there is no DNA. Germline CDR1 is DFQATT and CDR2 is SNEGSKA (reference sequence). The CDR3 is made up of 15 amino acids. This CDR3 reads CSAKRGVYSYNEQFF.